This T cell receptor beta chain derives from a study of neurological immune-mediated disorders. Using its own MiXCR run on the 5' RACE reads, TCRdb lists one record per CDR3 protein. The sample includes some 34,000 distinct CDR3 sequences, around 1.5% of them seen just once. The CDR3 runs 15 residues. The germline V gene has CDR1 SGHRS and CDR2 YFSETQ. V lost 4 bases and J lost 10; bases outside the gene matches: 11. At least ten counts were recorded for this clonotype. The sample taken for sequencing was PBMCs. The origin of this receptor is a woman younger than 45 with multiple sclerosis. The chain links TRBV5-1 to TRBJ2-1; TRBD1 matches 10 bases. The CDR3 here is CASSIPGQGSYEQFF. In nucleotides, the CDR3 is TGCGCCAGCAGCATCCCGGGACAGGGGTCCTACGAGCAGTTCTTC.